This T cell receptor (beta chain) came from a study of patients and donors after allogeneic stem cell transplantation. TCRdb reanalysed the RT-PCR reads using MiXCR and keeps one entry per CDR3 protein. The sample carries approximately 140,000 distinct CDR3 sequences, approximately 40% recorded once. Trimming cost V 0 bases and J 4 bases, with 21 bases left between them. Germline V gene sequence: CDR1 SGHAT, CDR2 FQNNGV. This CDR3 has 18 amino acids. The sequence was obtained from a human donor who was either an allogeneic HSCT recipient or a stem cell or donor lymphocyte infusion donor (not recorded which). It is not recorded whose cells these are; they may come from a transplant donor. The chain joins TRBV11-2 to TRBJ2-5; possible D gene TRBD2, 7 bases. Material: blood, either unsorted or a sorted T cell fraction (not recorded which). CDR3 DNA sequence: TGTGCCAGCAGCTTAGAGTTTACCGGGGGGCGTTTGGTAGAGACCCAGTACTTC. Its protein is CASSLEFTGGRLVETQYF.